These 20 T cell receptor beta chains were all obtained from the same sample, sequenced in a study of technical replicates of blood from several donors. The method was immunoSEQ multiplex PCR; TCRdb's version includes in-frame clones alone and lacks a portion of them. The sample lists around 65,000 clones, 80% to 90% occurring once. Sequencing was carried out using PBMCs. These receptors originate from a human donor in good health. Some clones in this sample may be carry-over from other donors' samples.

CDR3 protein: CASSPGVLADQETQYF. The CDR3 coding sequence is TGTGCCAGCAGCCCCGGGGTTTTGGCGGACCAAGAGACCCAGTACTTC. This chain connects TRBV7-9 to TRBJ2-5; D possibly corresponds to TRBD2 (5 bases). The CDR3 covers 16 residues. Germline V gene sequence: CDR1 SEHNR, CDR2 FQNEAQ (reference sequence). The V gene lost 5 bases and the J gene lost 0 bases, with 16 bases spanning the gap. The full variable domain, its missing parts supplied by reference TRBV7-9 and TRBJ2-5, is DTGVSQNPRHKITKRGQNVTFRCDPISEHNRLYWYRQTLGQGPEFLTYFQNEAQLEKSRLLSDRFSAERPKGSFSTLEIQRTEQGDSAMYLCASSPGVLADQETQYFGPGTRLLVL.

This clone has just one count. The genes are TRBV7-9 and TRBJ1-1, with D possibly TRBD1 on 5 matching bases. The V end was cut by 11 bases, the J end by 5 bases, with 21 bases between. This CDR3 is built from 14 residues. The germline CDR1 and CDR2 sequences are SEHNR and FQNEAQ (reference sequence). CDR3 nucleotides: TGTGCCGGGGGGTGGGGGTCCGAGGGTACTGAAGCTTTCTTT. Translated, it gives CAGGWGSEGTEAFF.

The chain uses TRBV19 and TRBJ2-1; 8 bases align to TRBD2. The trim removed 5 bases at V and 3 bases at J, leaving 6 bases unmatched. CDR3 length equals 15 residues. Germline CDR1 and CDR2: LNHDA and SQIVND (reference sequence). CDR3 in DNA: TGTGCCAGTAGTGTTAGCGGGGCAAACTACAATGAGCAGTTCTTC. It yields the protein CASSVSGANYNEQFF.

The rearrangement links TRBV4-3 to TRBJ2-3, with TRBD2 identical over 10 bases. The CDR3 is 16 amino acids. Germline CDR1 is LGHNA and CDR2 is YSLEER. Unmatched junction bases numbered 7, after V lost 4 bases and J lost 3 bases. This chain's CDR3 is CASSPLRAGGTDTQYF. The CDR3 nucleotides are TGCGCCAGCAGCCCCCTGCGAGCGGGAGGGACAGATACGCAGTATTTT.

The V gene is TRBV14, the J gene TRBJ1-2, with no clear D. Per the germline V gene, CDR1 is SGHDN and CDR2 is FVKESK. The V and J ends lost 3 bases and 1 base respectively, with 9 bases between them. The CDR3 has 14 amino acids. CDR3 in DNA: TGTGCCAGCAGCCACGGAGGGATTAACTATGGCTACACCTTC. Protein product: CASSHGGINYGYTF.

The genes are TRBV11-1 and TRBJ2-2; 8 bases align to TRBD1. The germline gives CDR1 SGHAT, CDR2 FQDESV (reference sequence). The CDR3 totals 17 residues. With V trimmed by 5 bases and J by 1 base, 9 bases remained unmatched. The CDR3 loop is CASSTSSGTGNTGELFF. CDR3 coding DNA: TGTGCCAGCAGCACCTCATCCGGGACAGGGAACACCGGGGAGCTGTTTTTT.

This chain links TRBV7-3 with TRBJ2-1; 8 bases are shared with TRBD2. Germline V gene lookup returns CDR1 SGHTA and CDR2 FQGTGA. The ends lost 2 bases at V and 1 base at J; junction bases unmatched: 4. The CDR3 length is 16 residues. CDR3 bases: TGTGCCAGCAGCTTAGTGCCGGGAGGGTCCTACAATGAGCAGTTCTTC. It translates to CASSLVPGGSYNEQFF.

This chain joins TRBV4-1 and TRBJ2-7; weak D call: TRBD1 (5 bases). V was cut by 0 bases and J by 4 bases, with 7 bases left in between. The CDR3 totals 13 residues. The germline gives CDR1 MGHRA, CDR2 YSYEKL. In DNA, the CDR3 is TGCGCCAGCAGCCAAGATAGGGGATACGAGCAGTACTTC. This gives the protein CASSQDRGYEQYF.

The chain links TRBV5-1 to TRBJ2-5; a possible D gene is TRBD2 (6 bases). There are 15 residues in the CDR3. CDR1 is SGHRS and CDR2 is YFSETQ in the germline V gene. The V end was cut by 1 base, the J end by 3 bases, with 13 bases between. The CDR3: CASSLSMIAEETQYF. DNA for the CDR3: TGCGCCAGCAGCTTGAGTATGATAGCGGAAGAGACCCAGTACTTC.

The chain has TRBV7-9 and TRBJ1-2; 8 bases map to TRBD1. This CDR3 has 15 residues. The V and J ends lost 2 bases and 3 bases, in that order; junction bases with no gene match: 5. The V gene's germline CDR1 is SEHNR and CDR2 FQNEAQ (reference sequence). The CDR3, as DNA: TGTGCCAGCAGCTTATCTCTGACAGGGGACTATGGCTACACCTTC. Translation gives CASSLSLTGDYGYTF. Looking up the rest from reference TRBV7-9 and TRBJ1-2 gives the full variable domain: DTGVSQNPRHKITKRGQNVTFRCDPISEHNRLYWYRQTLGQGPEFLTYFQNEAQLEKSRLLSDRFSAERPKGSFSTLEIQRTEQGDSAMYLCASSLSLTGDYGYTFGSGTRLTVV.

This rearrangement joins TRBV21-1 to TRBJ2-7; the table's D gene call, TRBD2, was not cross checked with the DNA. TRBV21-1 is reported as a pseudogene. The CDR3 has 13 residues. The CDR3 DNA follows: TGTGCCAGCAGCAAAGTAACCTCGGGGGAGCAGTACTTC. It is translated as CASSKVTSGEQYF.

CDR3 region: CASGGGSATNEKLFF. CDR3 bases: TGTGCCAGTGGGGGCGGCTCTGCAACTAATGAAAAACTGTTTTTT. V usage is TRBV6-1 and J usage is TRBJ1-4, with D possibly matching TRBD1 (6 bases). The length of the CDR3 is 15 residues. With 9 bases removed from V and 0 bases from J, the gap between germline ends came to 14 bases. Germline V lookup: CDR1 MNHNS, CDR2 SASEGT.

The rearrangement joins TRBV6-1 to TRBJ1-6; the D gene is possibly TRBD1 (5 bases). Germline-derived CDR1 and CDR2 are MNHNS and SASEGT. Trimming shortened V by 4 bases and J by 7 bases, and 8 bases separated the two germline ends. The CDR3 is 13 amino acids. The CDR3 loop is CASSAGGNSPLHF. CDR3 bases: TGTGCCAGCAGTGCCGGGGGGAATTCACCCCTCCACTTT.

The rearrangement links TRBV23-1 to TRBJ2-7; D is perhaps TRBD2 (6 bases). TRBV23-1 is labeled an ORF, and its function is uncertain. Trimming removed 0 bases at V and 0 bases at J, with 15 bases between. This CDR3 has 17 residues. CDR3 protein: CASSQSCRGRCSYEQYF. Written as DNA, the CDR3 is TGCGCCAGCAGTCAATCGTGCCGGGGGAGATGCTCCTACGAGCAGTACTTC.

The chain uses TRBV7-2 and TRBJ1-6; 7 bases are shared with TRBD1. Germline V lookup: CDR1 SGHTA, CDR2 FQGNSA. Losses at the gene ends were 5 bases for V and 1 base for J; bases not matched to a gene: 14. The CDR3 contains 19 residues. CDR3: CASSPRGRQGWSYNSPLHF. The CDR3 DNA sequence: TGTGCCAGCAGCCCTAGGGGGCGACAGGGCTGGTCCTATAATTCACCCCTCCACTTT.

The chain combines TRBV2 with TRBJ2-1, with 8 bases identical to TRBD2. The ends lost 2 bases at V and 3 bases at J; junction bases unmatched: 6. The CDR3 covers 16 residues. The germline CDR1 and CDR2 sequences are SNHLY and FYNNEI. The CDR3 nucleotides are TGTGCCAGCAGTGAACTCGGCGGGGGGAACTACAATGAGCAGTTCTTC. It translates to CASSELGGGNYNEQFF.

CDR3 DNA: TGTGCCAGTAGTATAGGGGGGGGGTACAATGAGCAGTTCTTC. Translating it yields CASSIGGGYNEQFF. The V call is TRBV19, the J call TRBJ2-1, with TRBD2 identical over 7 bases. Per germline, CDR1 LNHDA and CDR2 SQIVND (reference sequence). Germline trimming cut 1 base from V and 4 bases from J; bases unmatched to any gene: 1. CDR3 length: 14 amino acids.

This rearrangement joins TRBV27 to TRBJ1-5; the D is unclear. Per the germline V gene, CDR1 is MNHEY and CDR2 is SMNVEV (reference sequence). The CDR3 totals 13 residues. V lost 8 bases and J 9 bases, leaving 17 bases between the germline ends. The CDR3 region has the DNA TGTGCCAGCGCACTGGGCCCCCCCGGGCCCCAGCATTTT. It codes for CASALGPPGPQHF.

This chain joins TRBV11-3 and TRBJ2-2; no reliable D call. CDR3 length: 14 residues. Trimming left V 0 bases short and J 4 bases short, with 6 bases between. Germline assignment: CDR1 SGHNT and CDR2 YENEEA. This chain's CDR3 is CASSLDGGTGELFF. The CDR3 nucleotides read TGTGCCAGCAGCTTAGATGGCGGCACCGGGGAGCTGTTTTTT.

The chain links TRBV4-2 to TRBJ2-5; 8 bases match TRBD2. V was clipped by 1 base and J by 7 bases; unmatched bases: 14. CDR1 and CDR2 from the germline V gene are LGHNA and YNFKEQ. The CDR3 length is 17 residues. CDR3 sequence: CASSQAEGAGDLRTQYF. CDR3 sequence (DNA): TGTGCCAGCAGCCAAGCCGAGGGAGCGGGGGACCTGAGGACCCAGTACTTC.